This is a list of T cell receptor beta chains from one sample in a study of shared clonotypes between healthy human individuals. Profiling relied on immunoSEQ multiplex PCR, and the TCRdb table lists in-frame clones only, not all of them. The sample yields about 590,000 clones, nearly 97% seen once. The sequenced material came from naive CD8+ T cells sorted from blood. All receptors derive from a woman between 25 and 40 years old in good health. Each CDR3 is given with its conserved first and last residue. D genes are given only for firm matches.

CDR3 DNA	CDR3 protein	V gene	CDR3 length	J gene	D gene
TGTGCCAGCAGCTTAGTAGGGGGGAACGAGCAGTACTTC	CASSLVGGNEQYF	TRBV7-8	13	TRBJ2-7	.
TGTGCCAGCAGTTTATTAGGACGGATGAACACTGAAGCTTTCTTT	CASSLLGRMNTEAFF	TRBV28	15	TRBJ1-1	.
TGTGCCAGCAGCTTAGCACAGGGTGCCTTCTACGAGCAGTACTTC	CASSLAQGAFYEQYF	TRBV5-4	15	TRBJ2-7	.
TGTGCCAGCAGTTGGGACAGGGGATTACTAAGCACAGATACGCAGTATTTT	CASSWDRGLLSTDTQYF	TRBV28	17	TRBJ2-3	TRBD1
TGTGCCAGCAGCGTATTCGACGCACCCTCCTACGAGCAGTACTTC	CASSVFDAPSYEQYF	TRBV9	15	TRBJ2-7	.
TGTGCCAGCAGCTTGGACGGTCGAGGCGATCAGCCCCAGCATTTT	CASSLDGRGDQPQHF	TRBV5-5	15	TRBJ1-5	.
TGTGCCAGCAGCTTAGGCACCGGGGAGCTGTTTTTT	CASSLGTGELFF	TRBV13	12	TRBJ2-2	.
TGCAGCGTGAAAGATCCCCCGACAGGGGTATATCACGAGCAGTACTTC	CSVKDPPTGVYHEQYF	TRBV29-1	16	TRBJ2-7	TRBD1
TGTGCCAGCAGTCAACCCCCTACGGGAGGGATTCAGTACTTC	CASSQPPTGGIQYF	TRBV27	14	TRBJ2-4	TRBD2
TGCAGCGTTGTTTGGACAGGGGGATGGGACGAGCAGTACTTC	CSVVWTGGWDEQYF	TRBV29-1	14	TRBJ2-7	TRBD1
TGTGCCAGCATCTCCCCAGGGTCCTACGAGCAGTACTTC	CASISPGSYEQYF	TRBV27	13	TRBJ2-7	.
TGTGCCAGCAGCTTTGGGGGCTTGTACGAGCAGTACTTC	CASSFGGLYEQYF	TRBV5-5	13	TRBJ2-7	.
TGTGCCAGCAGACCAGGGGCGGTTGTTCGGGAGACCCAGTACTTC	CASRPGAVVRETQYF	TRBV7-9	15	TRBJ2-5	.
TGTGCCAGCATCCTCCCCCGGAGGGGGATCCACGCTAACTATGGCTACACCTTC	CASILPRRGIHANYGYTF	TRBV2	18	TRBJ1-2	.
TGTGCCAGCAGCCGTGGGGAGCTGTTTTTT	CASSRGELFF	TRBV2	10	TRBJ2-2	.
TGTGCCAGCAGTTTCGTACAGGTTGTTTCTAGCACAGATACGCAGTATTTT	CASSFVQVVSSTDTQYF	TRBV27	17	TRBJ2-3	.
TGCGCCAGCAGCCAAGAGGAGGGCTTGTACGGCCAAGAGACCCAGTACTTC	CASSQEEGLYGQETQYF	TRBV4-1	17	TRBJ2-5	.
TGTGCCACCAGCAGAGAGGCAGGGCGTAAGATCTACGAGCAGTACTTC	CATSREAGRKIYEQYF	TRBV15	16	TRBJ2-7	.
TGTGCCAGCAGACCACAGGGGACTAACTATGGCTACACCTTC	CASRPQGTNYGYTF	TRBV7-8	14	TRBJ1-2	TRBD1
TGTGCCAGCAGCTTACGACTCTCATTTACTGAGACCCAGTACTTC	CASSLRLSFTETQYF	TRBV7-6	15	TRBJ2-5	.
TGTGCCAGCAGCTTAGCTCAGGGGGCACTGGCTGAAGCTTTCTTT	CASSLAQGALAEAFF	TRBV7-9	15	TRBJ1-1	TRBD1
TGTGCCAGCAGTCTGCAACTACTCGGGGAGCTGTTTTTT	CASSLQLLGELFF	TRBV27	13	TRBJ2-2	.
TGTGCCAGCAGTCAAGTCCCGGGACAGGGGTTGAACACTGAAGCTTTCTTT	CASSQVPGQGLNTEAFF	TRBV28	17	TRBJ1-1	TRBD1
TGTGCCAGCAGTTTAAGTAGTAGCGATTCCTACAATGAGCAGTTCTTC	CASSLSSSDSYNEQFF	TRBV28	16	TRBJ2-1	.
TGCGCCAGCATAGGGAAGGGGGACGCTGAAGCTTTCTTT	CASIGKGDAEAFF	TRBV5-1	13	TRBJ1-1	.
TGTGCCAGCAGTTACGAGCAGTACTTC	CASSYEQYF	TRBV6-1	9	TRBJ2-7	.
TGTGCCAGCAGTTTATGGGGGGGCCAGTACTTC	CASSLWGGQYF	TRBV28	11	TRBJ2-7	.
TGTGCCAGTAGTCGTCCCCGGGACAGATTTGAAGCTTTCTTT	CASSRPRDRFEAFF	TRBV19	14	TRBJ1-1	TRBD1
TGTGCCAGCAGCCAAGCCAGGACTGGTTCCAATGAGCAGTTCTTC	CASSQARTGSNEQFF	TRBV14	15	TRBJ2-1	.
TGTGCCAGCAGTACTCCTTCGACAGGGACCGTCGAGCAGTACTTC	CASSTPSTGTVEQYF	TRBV6-5	15	TRBJ2-7	TRBD1
TGTGCCACTTCCGACGGGCTAGCGGGCTACGAGCAGTACTTC	CATSDGLAGYEQYF	TRBV7-9	14	TRBJ2-7	TRBD2
TGCAGCGTTGGTGGGGGACTAGCGGTGCAAGAGACCCAGTACTTC	CSVGGGLAVQETQYF	TRBV29-1	15	TRBJ2-5	TRBD2
TGTGCCAGCAGACCCGGGACGAGCCACGAGCAGTACTTC	CASRPGTSHEQYF	TRBV27	13	TRBJ2-7	.
TGTGCCAGCAGTGAAGCTATCAAGGCAGTCTCCTCGGACGAGCAGTACTTC	CASSEAIKAVSSDEQYF	TRBV2	17	TRBJ2-7	.
TGTGCCAGCAGTCGGACAGTATGGCTTGAGCAGTTCTTC	CASSRTVWLEQFF	TRBV27	13	TRBJ2-1	.
TGTGCCAGTAGTATAGAGGGACCCAGCAATCAGCCCCAGCATTTT	CASSIEGPSNQPQHF	TRBV19	15	TRBJ1-5	.
TGTGCCAGCAGCGACAGGTCTTCAACCTACGAGCAGTACTTC	CASSDRSSTYEQYF	TRBV2	14	TRBJ2-7	.
TGTGCCAGCAGTTTCCGACTAGCGGGCACAGATACGCAGTATTTT	CASSFRLAGTDTQYF	TRBV28	15	TRBJ2-3	TRBD2
TGTGCCAGCAGTAGGATGACGAACACTGAAGCTTTCTTT	CASSRMTNTEAFF	TRBV19	13	TRBJ1-1	.
TGTGCCAGCAGCTCCAGGGGCGGGTTTCGTAACGGGGAGCTGTTTTTT	CASSSRGGFRNGELFF	TRBV5-4	16	TRBJ2-2	.